The following is a TCR beta chain sequence with its context. Its antigen remains unidentified. This sample is part of a study of graft-versus-host responses after intestinal transplantation. Study observations and caveats: Present in recipient marrow, GvH clones included some that appeared first in ileum or blood.

CDR1 and CDR2 from the germline V gene are MNHNS and SASEGT. The CDR3 consists of 14 residues. Trimming removed 7 bases from V and 7 bases from J; junction bases left unmatched: 7. TCRdb keeps only in-frame clones here, not all; method: immunoSEQ multiplex PCR. This table has about 39,000 clones, about 90% appearing once. This receptor was taken from a human patient who received an intestinal transplant, so some T cells may come from the graft donor. The rearrangement joins TRBV6-1 to TRBJ1-6; 7 bases match TRBD1. The sample in question was PBMCs, obtained roughly 270 days after transplant. CDR3 sequence (DNA): TGTGCCAGCACCCTACAGGGGTACAATTCACCCCTCCACTTT. Translated, it gives CASTLQGYNSPLHF.